This T cell receptor (beta chain) was obtained from a study of shared clonotypes between healthy human individuals. Overall study findings and caveats: Only blood underwent sampling, and tissue repertoires likely differ. Naive subsets tended to show greater estimated richness than memory subsets.

On this clone: Its antigen is undetermined.

Assay used: immunoSEQ multiplex PCR; TCRdb lists only in-frame clones, some missing. The sample contains millions of clones, 90% to 95% of which appear only once. CD45RO negativity and positive selection for CCR7 defined naive CD8 cells, a population that excluded terminally differentiated effector memory CD45RA+ cells. The specimen was naive CD8+ T cells from PBMCs. This clonotype was sampled from a man younger than 35 in good health. Some clones in this sample may be carry-over from other donors' samples.

As DNA, the CDR3 is TGCAGCGTTGTTGGGGGGTATCAAGAGACCCAGTACTTC. Protein product: CSVVGGYQETQYF. This sequence joins TRBV29-1 and TRBJ2-5; D may be TRBD2 (6 bases). Germline loops: CDR1 SQVTM, CDR2 ANQGSEA. With 4 bases removed from V and 2 bases from J, the gap between germline ends came to 11 bases. The CDR3 contains 13 residues.